This T cell receptor (beta chain) was found in a study of CD8 T cells in ankylosing spondylitis. Study-wide points: In peripheral blood, disease-linked CD8+ clones occurred at relatively low frequencies.

This clonotype was seen ten or more times. No antigen is known for it. Germline lookup yields CDR1 SGHRS and CDR2 YFSETQ. The CDR3 has 15 amino acids. Between the trimmed V and J ends, which lost 0 bases and 4 bases, there was a span of 8 bases. Making the TCR beta libraries involved quantitative 5'-RACE with molecular barcodes. TCRdb used MiXCR to reprocess the 5' RACE reads, holding one entry per CDR3 protein. The table records some 250,000 distinct CDR3 sequences, roughly 10% of them present only once. The specimen was blood, either unsorted or a sorted T cell fraction (not recorded which). This chain links TRBV5-1 with TRBJ1-6; D is undetermined. This TCR derives from a male donor with ankylosing spondylitis or in good health (not recorded which). The CDR3 region is CASSLADRYNSPLHF. CDR3 nucleotides: TGCGCCAGCAGCTTGGCCGACCGGTATAATTCACCCCTCCACTTT.